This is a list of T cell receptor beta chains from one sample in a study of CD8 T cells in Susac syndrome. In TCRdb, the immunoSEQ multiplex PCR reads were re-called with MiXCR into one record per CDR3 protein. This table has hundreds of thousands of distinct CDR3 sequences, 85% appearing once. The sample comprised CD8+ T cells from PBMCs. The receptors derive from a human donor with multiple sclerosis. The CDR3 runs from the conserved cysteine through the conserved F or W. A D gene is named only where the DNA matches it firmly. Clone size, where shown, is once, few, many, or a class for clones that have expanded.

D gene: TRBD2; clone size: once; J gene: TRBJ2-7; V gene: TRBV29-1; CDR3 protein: CSVESFSLAGRYEQYF; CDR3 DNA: TGCAGCGTTGAAAGCTTTTCTCTAGCGGGGCGCTACGAGCAGTACTTC
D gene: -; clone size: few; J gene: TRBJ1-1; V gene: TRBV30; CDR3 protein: CAWSSGVGNTEAFF; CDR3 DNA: TGTGCCTGGAGTTCGGGGGTTGGTAACACTGAAGCTTTCTTT
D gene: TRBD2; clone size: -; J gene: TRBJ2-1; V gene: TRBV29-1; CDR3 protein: CSVELAGGLSYNEQFF; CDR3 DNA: TGCAGCGTTGAACTAGCGGGGGGGCTATCCTACAATGAGCAGTTCTTC
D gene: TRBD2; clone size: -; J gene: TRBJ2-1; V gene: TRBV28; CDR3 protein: CASSLGLAHSPNNEQFF; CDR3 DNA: TGTGCCAGCAGTTTAGGACTAGCGCATTCTCCTAACAATGAGCAGTTCTTC
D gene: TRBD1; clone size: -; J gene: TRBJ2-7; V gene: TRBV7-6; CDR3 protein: CASSKGQDFAYEQYF; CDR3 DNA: TGTGCCAGCAGCAAAGGACAGGACTTCGCCTACGAGCAGTACTTC
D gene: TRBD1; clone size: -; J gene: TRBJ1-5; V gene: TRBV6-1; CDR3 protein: CAIGKAGTGSSPQHF; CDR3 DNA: TGTGCCATCGGTAAAGCCGGGACAGGCAGTTCGCCCCAGCATTTT
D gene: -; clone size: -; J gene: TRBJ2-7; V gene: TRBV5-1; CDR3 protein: CASSAGQHSYEQYF; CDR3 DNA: TGCGCCAGCAGCGCGGGACAGCACTCCTACGAGCAGTACTTC
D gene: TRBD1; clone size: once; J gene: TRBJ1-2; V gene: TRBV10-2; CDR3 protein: CASREGGQGAYGYTF; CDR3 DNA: TGCGCCAGCAGGGAGGGGGGTCAGGGGGCGTATGGCTACACCTTC
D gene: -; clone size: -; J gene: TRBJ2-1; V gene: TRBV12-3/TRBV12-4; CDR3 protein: CASSPNEGQNEQFF; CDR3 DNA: TGTGCCAGCAGCCCAAATGAGGGGCAGAATGAGCAGTTCTTC
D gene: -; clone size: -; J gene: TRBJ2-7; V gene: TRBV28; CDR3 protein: CASSLLVGGSSYEQYF; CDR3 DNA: TGTGCCAGCAGTTTACTGGTAGGAGGGAGCTCCTACGAGCAGTACTTC
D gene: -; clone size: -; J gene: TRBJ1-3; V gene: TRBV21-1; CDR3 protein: CASSKEKQGSGNTIYF; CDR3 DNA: TGTGCCAGCAGCAAAGAGAAACAGGGATCTGGAAACACCATATATTTT
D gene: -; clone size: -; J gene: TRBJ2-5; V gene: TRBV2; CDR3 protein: CASSVSLITGEQETQYF; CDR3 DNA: TGTGCCAGCAGTGTTTCACTCATTACAGGAGAACAAGAGACCCAGTACTTC
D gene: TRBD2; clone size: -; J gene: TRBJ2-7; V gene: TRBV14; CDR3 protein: CASSQGGGRKYEQYF; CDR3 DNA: TGTGCCAGCAGCCAAGGGGGCGGGAGAAAATACGAGCAGTACTTC
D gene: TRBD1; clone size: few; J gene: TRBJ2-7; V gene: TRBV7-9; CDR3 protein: CASSVGGTGGDEQYF; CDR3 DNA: TGTGCCAGCAGCGTTGGGGGGACAGGGGGCGACGAGCAGTACTTC
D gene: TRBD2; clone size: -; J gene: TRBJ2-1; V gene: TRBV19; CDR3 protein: CASSIPAGGGGEQFF; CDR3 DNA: TGTGCCAGTAGTATCCCAGCGGGAGGTGGTGGTGAGCAGTTCTTC
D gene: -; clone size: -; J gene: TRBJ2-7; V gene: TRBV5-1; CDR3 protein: CASSFERSHSYEQYF; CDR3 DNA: TGCGCCAGCAGCTTTGAACGGTCCCACTCCTACGAGCAGTACTTC
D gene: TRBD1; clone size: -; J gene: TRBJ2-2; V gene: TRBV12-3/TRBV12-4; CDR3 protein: CASSTGTGRNTGELFF; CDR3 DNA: TGTGCCAGCAGTACCGGGACAGGACGAAACACCGGGGAGCTGTTTTTT
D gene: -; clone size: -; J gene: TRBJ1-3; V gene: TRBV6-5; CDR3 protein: CASSYSGGFGNTIYF; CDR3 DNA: TGTGCCAGCAGTTACAGCGGGGGCTTTGGAAACACCATATATTTT
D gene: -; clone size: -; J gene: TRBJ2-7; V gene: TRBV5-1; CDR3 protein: CASSPTQKYEQYF; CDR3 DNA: TGCGCCAGCAGCCCAACCCAGAAATACGAGCAGTACTTC
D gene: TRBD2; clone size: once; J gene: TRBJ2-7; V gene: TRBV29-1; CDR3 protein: CSVEDRRAGGSPYEQYF; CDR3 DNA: TGCAGCGTTGAAGATCGGAGAGCGGGAGGGTCCCCCTACGAGCAGTACTTC
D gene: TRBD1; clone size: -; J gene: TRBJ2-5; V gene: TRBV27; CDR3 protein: CASSSWDRPSQETQYF; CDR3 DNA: TGTGCCAGCAGTTCGTGGGACAGACCATCTCAAGAGACCCAGTACTTC
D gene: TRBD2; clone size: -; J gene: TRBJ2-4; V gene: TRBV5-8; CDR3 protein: CASIRAGEVKNIQYF; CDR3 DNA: TGTGCCAGCATCCGGGCGGGGGAAGTCAAAAACATTCAGTACTTC
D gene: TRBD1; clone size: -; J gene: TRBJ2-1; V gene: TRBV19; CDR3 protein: CASVNSGQGVSEQFF; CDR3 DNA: TGTGCCAGTGTAAACTCGGGACAGGGCGTGAGTGAGCAGTTCTTC
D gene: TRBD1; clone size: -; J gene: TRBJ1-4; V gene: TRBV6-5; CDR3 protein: CASSYTGGGNEKLFF; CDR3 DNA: TGTGCCAGCAGTTACACAGGGGGCGGTAATGAAAAACTGTTTTTT
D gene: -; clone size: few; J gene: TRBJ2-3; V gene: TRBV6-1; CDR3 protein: CASSLLTRSTDTQYF; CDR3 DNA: TGTGCCAGCAGTCTTTTGACCCGAAGCACAGATACGCAGTATTTT
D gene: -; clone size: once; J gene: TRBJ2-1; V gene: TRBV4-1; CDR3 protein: CASSQVSLPGNAYNEQFF; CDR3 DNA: TGCGCCAGCAGCCAAGTTTCTCTACCGGGCAACGCCTACAATGAGCAGTTCTTC
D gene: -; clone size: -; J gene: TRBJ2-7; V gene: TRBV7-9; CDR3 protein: CASSHIRDRPNEQYF; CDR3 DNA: TGTGCCAGCAGCCATATCCGGGACCGACCAAACGAGCAGTACTTC
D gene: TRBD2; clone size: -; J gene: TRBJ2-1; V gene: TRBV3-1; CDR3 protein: CASSQDLAGVGYNEQFF; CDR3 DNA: TGTGCCAGCAGCCAAGATTTAGCGGGAGTAGGCTACAATGAGCAGTTCTTC
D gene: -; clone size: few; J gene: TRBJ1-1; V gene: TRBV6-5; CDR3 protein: CASSYSIKGFEAFF; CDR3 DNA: TGTGCCAGCAGTTACTCGATTAAAGGTTTTGAAGCTTTCTTT
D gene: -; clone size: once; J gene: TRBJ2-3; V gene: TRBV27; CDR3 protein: CASSLSKGGSTDTQYF; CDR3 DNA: TGTGCCAGCAGTTTATCGAAAGGGGGTAGCACAGATACGCAGTATTTT
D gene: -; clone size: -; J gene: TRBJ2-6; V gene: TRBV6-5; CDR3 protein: CASSSFSGANVLTF; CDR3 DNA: TGTGCCAGCAGTTCTTTCTCTGGGGCCAACGTCCTGACTTTC
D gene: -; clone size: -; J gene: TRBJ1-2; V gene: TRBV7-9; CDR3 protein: CASSLEVNGYTF; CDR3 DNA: TGTGCCAGCAGCTTAGAGGTTAATGGCTACACCTTC
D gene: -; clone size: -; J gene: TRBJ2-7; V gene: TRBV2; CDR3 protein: CASSEGDISYEQYF; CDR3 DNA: TGTGCCAGCAGTGAAGGCGACATCTCCTACGAGCAGTACTTC
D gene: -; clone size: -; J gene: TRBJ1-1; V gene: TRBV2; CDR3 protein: CASSVLDTEAFF; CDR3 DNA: TGTGCCAGCAGTGTTCTAGACACTGAAGCTTTCTTT
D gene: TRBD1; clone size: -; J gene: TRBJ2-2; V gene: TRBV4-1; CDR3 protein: CASSAWTGDDGELFF; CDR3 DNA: TGCGCCAGCAGCGCGTGGACAGGGGATGACGGGGAGCTGTTTTTT
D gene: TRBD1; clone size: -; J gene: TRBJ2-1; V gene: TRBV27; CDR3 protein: CASSHRDRAPLESYNEQFF; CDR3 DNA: TGTGCCAGCAGTCACCGGGACAGGGCACCCCTTGAGTCCTACAATGAGCAGTTCTTC
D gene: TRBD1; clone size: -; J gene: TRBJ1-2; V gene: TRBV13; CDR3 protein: CASSAGTGTYGYTF; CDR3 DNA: TGTGCCAGCAGCGCCGGGACAGGGACCTATGGCTACACCTTC
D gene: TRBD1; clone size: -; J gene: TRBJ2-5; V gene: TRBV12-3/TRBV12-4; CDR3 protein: CASSSPDDRALETQYF; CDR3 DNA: TGTGCCAGCAGTTCCCCCGACGACAGGGCTCTGGAGACCCAGTACTTC
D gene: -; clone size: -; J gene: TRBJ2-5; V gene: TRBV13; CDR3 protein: CASSPNRGGRETQYF; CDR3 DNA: TGTGCCAGCAGCCCGAACCGGGGCGGTAGGGAGACCCAGTACTTC
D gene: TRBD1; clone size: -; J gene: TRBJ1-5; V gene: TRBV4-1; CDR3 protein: CASSQGTGYSNQPQHF; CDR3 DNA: TGCGCCAGCAGCCAAGGGACAGGATATAGCAATCAGCCCCAGCATTTT
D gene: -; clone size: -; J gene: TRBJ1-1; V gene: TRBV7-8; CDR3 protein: CASSLPGVPVAFF; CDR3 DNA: TGTGCCAGCAGCCTCCCAGGGGTACCGGTGGCTTTCTTT
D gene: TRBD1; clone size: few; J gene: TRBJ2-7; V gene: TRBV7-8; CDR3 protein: CASGQGASYEQYF; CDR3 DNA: TGTGCCTCGGGACAGGGGGCCTCCTACGAGCAGTACTTC
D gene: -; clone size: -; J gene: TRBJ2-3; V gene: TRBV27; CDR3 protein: CASSLVWTDTQYF; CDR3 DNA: TGTGCCAGCAGTTTAGTTTGGACAGATACGCAGTATTTT
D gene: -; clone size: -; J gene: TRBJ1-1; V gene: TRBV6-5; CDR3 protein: CASTPPGDTEAFF; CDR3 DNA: TGTGCCAGCACCCCCCCAGGGGACACTGAAGCTTTCTTT
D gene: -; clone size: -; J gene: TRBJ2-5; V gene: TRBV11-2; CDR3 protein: CASSSFEGAEQETQYF; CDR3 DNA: TGTGCCAGCAGCTCGTTCGAAGGGGCTGAACAAGAGACCCAGTACTTC
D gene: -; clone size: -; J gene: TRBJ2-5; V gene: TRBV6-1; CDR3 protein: CASSESSRSGLQETQYF; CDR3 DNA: TGTGCCAGCAGTGAAAGCTCGCGGTCAGGCCTCCAAGAGACCCAGTACTTC
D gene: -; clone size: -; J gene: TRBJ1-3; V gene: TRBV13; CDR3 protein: CASSLGQVPFSGNTIYF; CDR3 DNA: TGTGCCAGCAGCTTAGGACAGGTGCCCTTCTCTGGAAACACCATATATTTT
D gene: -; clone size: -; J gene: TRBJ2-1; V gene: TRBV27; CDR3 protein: CASSLEGGARNEQFF; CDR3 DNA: TGTGCCAGCAGCCTAGAGGGCGGAGCCCGGAATGAGCAGTTCTTC
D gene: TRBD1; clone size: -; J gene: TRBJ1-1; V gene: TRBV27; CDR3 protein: CATGQGIGMNTEAFF; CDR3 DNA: TGTGCCACCGGACAGGGAATAGGGATGAACACTGAAGCTTTCTTT
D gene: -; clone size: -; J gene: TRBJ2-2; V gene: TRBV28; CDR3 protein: CASRIRGAGELFF; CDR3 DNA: TGTGCCAGCAGGATAAGGGGGGCCGGGGAGCTGTTTTTT
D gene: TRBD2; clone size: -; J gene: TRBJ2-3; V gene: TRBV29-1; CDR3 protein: CSVEGGLAADTQYF; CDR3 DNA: TGCAGCGTTGAAGGCGGACTAGCCGCAGATACGCAGTATTTT
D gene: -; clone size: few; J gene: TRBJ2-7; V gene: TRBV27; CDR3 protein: CASSLYRGSYEQYF; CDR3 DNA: TGTGCCAGCAGTTTATATCGGGGTTCCTACGAGCAGTACTTC
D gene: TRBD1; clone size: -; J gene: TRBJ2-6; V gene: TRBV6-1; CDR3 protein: CASRNRGAGANVLTF; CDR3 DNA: TGTGCCAGCAGAAACAGGGGTGCTGGGGCCAACGTCCTGACTTTC
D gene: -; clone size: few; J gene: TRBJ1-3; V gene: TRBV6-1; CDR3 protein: CASSERETANTIYF; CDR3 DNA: TGTGCCAGCAGTGAAAGGGAGACGGCAAACACCATATATTTT
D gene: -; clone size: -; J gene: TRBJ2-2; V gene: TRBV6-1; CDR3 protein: CASSFIENTGELFF; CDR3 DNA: TGTGCCAGCAGCTTCATCGAGAACACCGGGGAGCTGTTTTTT
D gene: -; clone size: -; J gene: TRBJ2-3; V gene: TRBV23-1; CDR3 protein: CASSRQGRITDTQYF; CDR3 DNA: TGCGCCAGCAGTCGTCAGGGGCGGATTACAGATACGCAGTATTTT
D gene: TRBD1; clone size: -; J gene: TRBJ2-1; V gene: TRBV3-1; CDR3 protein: CASSQTGGSSYNEQFF; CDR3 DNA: TGTGCCAGCAGCCAAACAGGGGGGAGCTCCTACAATGAGCAGTTCTTC